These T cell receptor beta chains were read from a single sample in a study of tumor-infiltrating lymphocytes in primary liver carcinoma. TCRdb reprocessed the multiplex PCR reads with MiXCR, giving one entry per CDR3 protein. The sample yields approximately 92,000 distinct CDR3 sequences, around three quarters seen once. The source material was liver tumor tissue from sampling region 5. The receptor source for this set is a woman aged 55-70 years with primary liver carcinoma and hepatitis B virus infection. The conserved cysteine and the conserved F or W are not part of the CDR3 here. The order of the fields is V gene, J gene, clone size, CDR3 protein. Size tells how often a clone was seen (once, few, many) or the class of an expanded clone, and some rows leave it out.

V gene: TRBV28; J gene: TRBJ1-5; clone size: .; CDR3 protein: SSSLRPSNQPQH
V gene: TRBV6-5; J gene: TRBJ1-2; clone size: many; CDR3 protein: ASSYRGRRSSGYT
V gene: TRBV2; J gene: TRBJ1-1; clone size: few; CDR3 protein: ASSRTTGLNTEAF
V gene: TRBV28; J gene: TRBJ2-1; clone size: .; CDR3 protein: TSSSPAGRHNEQF
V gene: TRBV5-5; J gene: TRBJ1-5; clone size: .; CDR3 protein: ANSFRSAGNQPQH
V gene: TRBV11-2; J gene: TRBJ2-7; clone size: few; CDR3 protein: ANSQTGSEHY
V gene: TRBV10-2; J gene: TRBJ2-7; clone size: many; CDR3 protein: ASGTSGRVQY
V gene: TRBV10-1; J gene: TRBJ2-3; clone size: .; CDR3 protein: TSSEESAEALTNTQY
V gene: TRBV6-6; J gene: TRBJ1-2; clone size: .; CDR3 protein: ASRIGTENNYGYT
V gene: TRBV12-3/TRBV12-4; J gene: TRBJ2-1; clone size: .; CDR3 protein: VNTIYNEQF
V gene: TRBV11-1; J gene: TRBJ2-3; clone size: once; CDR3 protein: ASSSKQRAGESH
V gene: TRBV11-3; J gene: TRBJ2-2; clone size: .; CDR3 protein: ASSLDSIGTGTSNTGELF
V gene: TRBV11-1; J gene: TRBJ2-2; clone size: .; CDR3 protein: ASRPNLNTRELF
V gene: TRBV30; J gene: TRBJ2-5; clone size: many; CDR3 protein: AWSVRSRSFFQETQY
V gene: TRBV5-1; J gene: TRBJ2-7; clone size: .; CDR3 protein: ASSLAPGKGRTEQC
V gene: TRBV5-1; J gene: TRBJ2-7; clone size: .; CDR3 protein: TSRTSVTSTYEQY
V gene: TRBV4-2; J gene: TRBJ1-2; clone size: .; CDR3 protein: ANSQEQSSNYGYT
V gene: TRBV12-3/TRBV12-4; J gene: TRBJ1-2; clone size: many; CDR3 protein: ASSLAGDRGST
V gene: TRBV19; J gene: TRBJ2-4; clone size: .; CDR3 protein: ASTPTDSDRIKNIQY
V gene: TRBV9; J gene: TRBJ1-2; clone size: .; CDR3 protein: TSSPGGGDYGYT
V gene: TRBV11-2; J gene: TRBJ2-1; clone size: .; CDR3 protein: ASCRRLMGGPGDEQF
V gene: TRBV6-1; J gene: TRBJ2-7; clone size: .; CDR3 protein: ARSSKIGTGTSYERY
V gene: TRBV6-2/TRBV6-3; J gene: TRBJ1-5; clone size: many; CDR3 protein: ASSHPPPSTGNQPQH
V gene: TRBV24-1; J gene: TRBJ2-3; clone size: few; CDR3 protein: ATSDPGDRRTDTQY
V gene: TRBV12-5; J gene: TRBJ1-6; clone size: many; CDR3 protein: ASGSRQGSSYNSPLH
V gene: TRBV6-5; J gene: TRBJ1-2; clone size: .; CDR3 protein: ACSSGRYGYT
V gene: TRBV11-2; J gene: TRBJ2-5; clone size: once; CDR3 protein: TSGPIGLVGIEIQY
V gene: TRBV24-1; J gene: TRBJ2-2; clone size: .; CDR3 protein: ATKAGGADTGELF
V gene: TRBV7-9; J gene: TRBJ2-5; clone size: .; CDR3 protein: VSSFIAGGTGETQY
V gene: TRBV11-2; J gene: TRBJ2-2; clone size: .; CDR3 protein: ASSLSLWGANTGGLF
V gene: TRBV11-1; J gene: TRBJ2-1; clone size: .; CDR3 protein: AISFGLVGDNEQF
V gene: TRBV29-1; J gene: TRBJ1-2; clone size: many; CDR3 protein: SVPGRYGYT
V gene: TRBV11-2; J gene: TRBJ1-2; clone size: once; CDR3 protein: ASSLRPGQGEYGYT
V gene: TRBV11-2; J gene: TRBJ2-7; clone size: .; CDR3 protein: VSSLDRGLVPEQY
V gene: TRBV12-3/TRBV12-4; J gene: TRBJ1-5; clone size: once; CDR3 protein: ASSRDVHPQH
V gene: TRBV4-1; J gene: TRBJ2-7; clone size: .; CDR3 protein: TSSHPGEGGKEQY
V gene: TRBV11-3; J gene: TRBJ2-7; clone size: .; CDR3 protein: ASSLEPLGIYVQY
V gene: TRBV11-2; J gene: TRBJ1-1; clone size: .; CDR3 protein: ASSTSCTGAF
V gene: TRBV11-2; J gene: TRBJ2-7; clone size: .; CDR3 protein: ACSLNPAGTYEQY
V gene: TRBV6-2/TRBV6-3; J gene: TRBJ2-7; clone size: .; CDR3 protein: ASTTLQGSAYVQY
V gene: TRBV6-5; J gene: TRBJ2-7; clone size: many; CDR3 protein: ASRLAGGSEQY
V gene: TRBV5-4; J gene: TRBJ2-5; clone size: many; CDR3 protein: ASSYQETQY
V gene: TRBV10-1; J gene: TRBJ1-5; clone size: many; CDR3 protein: ASSPRSDQPQH
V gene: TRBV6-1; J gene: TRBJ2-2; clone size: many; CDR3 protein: ASSETADTGELF
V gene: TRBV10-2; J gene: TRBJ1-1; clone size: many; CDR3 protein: ASTPSGNTEAF
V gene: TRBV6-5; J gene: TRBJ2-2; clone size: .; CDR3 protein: ASSSTSGRAWRIGDLF
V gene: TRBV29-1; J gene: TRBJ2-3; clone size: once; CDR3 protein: RVHSGGTNFYTQY
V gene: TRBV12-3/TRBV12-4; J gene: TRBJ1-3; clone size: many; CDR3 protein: ASTLRRGPGNTIY
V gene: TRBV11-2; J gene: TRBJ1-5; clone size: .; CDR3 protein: VSSFAGSLQH
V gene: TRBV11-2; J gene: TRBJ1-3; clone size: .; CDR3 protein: AGSLPAGNAIY